The T cell receptor beta chain under discussion was sequenced for a study of shared clonotypes between healthy human individuals. This clone has only one observation. Using immunoSEQ multiplex PCR, the repertoire was profiled, and TCRdb retains in-frame clones only, with some absent. This repertoire shows 150,000 to 200,000 clones, over 80% found once; its top ten account for 0.067%. V lost 4 bases to trimming and J lost 3 bases; unmatched junction nucleotides: 11. The CDR3 has 16 amino acids. From germline, CDR1 is PRHDT and CDR2 FYEKMQ (reference sequence). The chain joins TRBV13 to TRBJ2-7, with TRBD1 identical over 8 bases. This TCR derives from a woman aged 25 to 45 in good health. Material: naive CD4+ T cells sorted from blood. Subset specified: CD45RA+ positively selected. The CDR3, as DNA: TGTGCCAGCAGCTCCCGGGACAGGCTAGGGGACTACGAGCAGTACTTC. It is translated as CASSSRDRLGDYEQYF.